The T cell receptor (beta chain) described here comes from a study of OX40 agonist ivuxolimab in advanced cancers. Study in general: Age averaged 60 years (range roughly 20 to 90), and more than 80% were male.

Study results and limitations: The investigators did not determine what antigen specificity the expanded peripheral T cells had.

Profiling relied on immunoSEQ multiplex PCR, and the TCRdb table lists in-frame clones only, not all of them. The sample has 75,000 to 95,000 clones, approximately 92% seen once. This clone was picked up one time. Its antigen is not known. The material sequenced was CD4+ or CD8+ T cells sorted from blood, taken in a trial of the OX40 agonist ivuxolimab. The TCR sequence derives from an adult with an advanced solid tumor such as melanoma, head and neck, liver or kidney cancer.

The CDR3 nucleotides are TGTGCCAGCAGCTTCGCTTTGATCAATCAGCCCCAGCATTTT. This codes for CASSFALINQPQHF. The gene calls are TRBV5-6 and TRBJ1-5; D remains unclear. Per the germline V gene, CDR1 is SGHDT and CDR2 is YYEEEE. The V end lost 2 bases, the J end lost 3 bases, and 9 bases lay between the germline ends. The CDR3 runs 14 residues.